These T cell receptor beta chains were read from a single sample in a study of blood T cell repertoires in COVID-19. The data were produced by immunoSEQ multiplex PCR, yet TCRdb's version contains in-frame clones alone and is incomplete. Of some 350,000 clones listed, more than 85% are singletons. The sequencing input was PBMCs or T cells enriched from blood (not recorded which). The receptors were sampled from a woman in her twenties or thirties who had recovered from COVID-19. Both conserved end residues are part of each CDR3. The order of the fields is CDR3 length, V gene, D gene, J gene, clone size, CDR3 protein, CDR3 DNA. D genes are given only for firm matches. Expanded clones are given a class, and other clones once, few, many or no size at all.

>13|TRBV2|-|TRBJ2-1|once
CASDTGGLNEQFF
TGTGCCAGCGACACGGGGGGCCTCAATGAGCAGTTCTTC
>14|TRBV19|TRBD1|TRBJ2-7|-
CASSLRDSTYEQYF
TGTGCCAGTAGTCTCCGGGACAGCACCTACGAGCAGTACTTC
>13|TRBV25-1|TRBD2|TRBJ2-1|-
CATLLAGGNEQFF
TGTGCCACCTTACTAGCGGGGGGCAATGAGCAGTTCTTC
>11|TRBV29-1|TRBD1|TRBJ1-2|-
CGGTDLYGYTF
TGCGGCGGGACAGACCTCTATGGCTACACCTTC
>12|TRBV2|-|TRBJ2-7|-
CASSERGWEQYF
TGTGCCAGCAGTGAAAGGGGGTGGGAGCAGTACTTC
>16|TRBV15|TRBD2|TRBJ2-7|-
CATSSNPSGSFYEQYF
TGTGCCACCAGCAGTAATCCTAGCGGGAGTTTTTACGAGCAGTACTTC
>15|TRBV18|-|TRBJ1-4|-
CASSPSEGGDEKLFF
TGTGCCAGCTCACCGTCTGAAGGGGGAGATGAAAAACTGTTTTTT
>14|TRBV6-5|-|TRBJ1-5|-
CASSRGGDGQPQHF
TGTGCCAGCAGTCGAGGGGGGGACGGTCAGCCCCAGCATTTT
>17|TRBV5-6|-|TRBJ1-6|-
CASSLSQAHSYNSPLHF
TGTGCCAGCAGCTTGTCCCAGGCCCACTCCTATAATTCACCCCTCCACTTT
>14|TRBV5-1|-|TRBJ1-2|-
CASSLGADYYGYTF
TGCGCCAGCAGCTTGGGTGCAGACTACTATGGCTACACCTTC
>17|TRBV23-1|TRBD2|TRBJ2-1|-
CASSLGTTGTSGYQQFF
TGCGCCAGCAGTCTGGGGACAACCGGGACTAGCGGGTATCAGCAGTTCTTC
>16|TRBV6-1|-|TRBJ2-3|-
CASSEVSGAYTDTQYF
TGTGCCAGCAGTGAAGTGTCAGGGGCGTACACAGATACGCAGTATTTT
>14|TRBV3-1/TRBV3-2|TRBD1|TRBJ2-3|few
CASSQQTGADTQYF
TGTGCCAGCAGCCAGCAGACAGGGGCAGATACGCAGTATTTT
>16|TRBV16|TRBD1|TRBJ1-4|-
CASSQWRRDRGEKLFF
TGTGCCAGCAGCCAATGGCGCCGGGACAGGGGAGAAAAACTGTTTTTT
>16|TRBV5-6|-|TRBJ1-4|few
CASSSYHVETNEKLFF
TGTGCCAGCAGCTCCTATCACGTCGAAACTAATGAAAAACTGTTTTTT
>13|TRBV7-2|-|TRBJ2-1|-
CASSLLHLGGQFF
TGTGCCAGCAGCTTATTACATCTAGGGGGGCAGTTCTTC
>13|TRBV24-1|TRBD2|TRBJ2-1|-
CASGAGGGNEQFF
TGTGCCTCCGGAGCGGGAGGTGGGAATGAGCAGTTCTTC
>15|TRBV7-2|TRBD1|TRBJ1-5|-
CASSLGTGPNQPQHF
TGTGCCAGCAGCTTAGGGACAGGGCCAAATCAGCCCCAGCATTTT
>16|TRBV3-1/TRBV3-2|-|TRBJ2-1|-
CASSQGGREIYNEQFF
TGTGCCAGCAGCCAAGGAGGGCGGGAAATCTACAATGAGCAGTTCTTC
>11|TRBV10-3|-|TRBJ1-1|-
CAIRAYTEAFF
TGTGCCATCAGAGCGTACACTGAAGCTTTCTTT
>14|TRBV9|TRBD2|TRBJ2-1|few
CATTPAGGQNEQFF
TGTGCCACTACACCAGCGGGAGGACAAAATGAGCAGTTCTTC
>15|TRBV5-1|-|TRBJ1-6|-
CASSLDPGEGSPLHF
TGCGCCAGCAGCTTGGATCCAGGGGAGGGTTCACCCCTCCACTTT
>15|TRBV7-2|-|TRBJ1-6|-
CASRPSGGRGSPLHF
TGTGCCAGCAGACCCTCGGGGGGGCGCGGTTCACCCCTCCACTTT
>17|TRBV7-3|TRBD1|TRBJ2-2|-
CASSLMTGQGSNGELFF
TGTGCCAGCAGCTTAATGACGGGACAGGGGTCAAACGGGGAGCTGTTTTTT
>14|TRBV15|-|TRBJ1-6|once
CATSRQGYNSPLHF
TGTGCCACCAGCAGGCAGGGCTATAATTCACCCCTCCACTTT
>13|TRBV2|-|TRBJ1-2|-
CASSEQGFTGYTF
TGTGCCAGCAGTGAACAGGGGTTTACTGGCTACACCTTC